The text below deals with one T cell receptor beta chain. No antigen is known for it. No base quality information exists; no much larger clone differs at one position. Genomic DNA was extracted from sorted cells for sequencing of the TCRbeta CDR3 region. The immunoSEQ Assay was used for sequencing of TCRbeta CDR3 regions. The table was pulled from immuneACCESS by TCRdb, which kept in-frame rearrangements only. Such tables lose some clones; where checked, under half of the loss comes from unresolved V genes, and the rest has no known cause. The sample table shows fewer than 130,000 clones, and about 92% are seen once. The leading ten clones occupy 0.27% of the sample. The germline ends are 19 bases apart after V is trimmed by 0 bases and J by 6 bases. CDR1 SGDLS and CDR2 YYNGEE are derived from the germline V gene. The CDR3 goes from the cysteine to the phenylalanine over 17 residues. The read is trimmed to its CDR3 DNA, 51 bases read in frame from base 1.

The entry originates in a study of OX40 agonist ivuxolimab in advanced cancers. With regard to the full study: Ivuxolimab was an agonistic, fully human IgG2 monoclonal antibody directed against OX40 (CD134), a costimulatory receptor. Intravenous ivuxolimab was administered to patients every 2 weeks at six dose levels: 0.01, 0.1, 0.3, 1.5, 3 and 10 mg/kg. Of the approximately 54 patients in dose escalation, about 20 had hepatocellular carcinoma, approximately 15 had melanoma, 9 had renal cell carcinoma and 9 had head and neck cancer. In the dose-escalation cohort, around 80% of patients were male, and the mean age was around 65 years with a range of roughly 20 to 79. Prior anti-PD-1, anti-PD-L1 or anti-CTLA-4 therapy was permitted, and checkpoint inhibitors had been received by about 37% of dose-escalation patients. Partial responses occurred in three dose-escalation patients: two with cutaneous melanoma and one with hepatocellular carcinoma. The purpose of peripheral TCRbeta sequencing was to test whether ivuxolimab changed TCR sequence diversity and led to clonal T-cell expansion. The paper describes the monotherapy dose-escalation part (N ≈ 51 patients) of the phase I trial of ivuxolimab. Overall study outcomes, separate from this receptor: Which antigens the clonally expanded peripheral T cells were specific for was not determined. At doses of 0.1 to 3.0 mg/kg, clonal expansion of both CD4+ and CD8+ T cells in blood was seen between baseline and week 6. In the 0.1-3.0 mg/kg groups, partial responders were among the patients with the lowest normalized peripheral clonal expansion, particularly in CD8+ T cells. After ivuxolimab, CD8+ T cells had more expanded clones than CD4+ T cells on average. Low levels of normalized T-cell clonal expansion were also shown by some nonresponding patients.

Patients with autoimmune disease history or receiving systemic immunosuppression were excluded from the trial. Peripheral blood for TCR sequencing was drawn from every dose cohort at baseline, at cycle 4 day 1 and at cycle 7 day 1. The samples were taken from a phase I, first-in-human, multicenter, open-label dose-escalation trial of ivuxolimab. Adults with locally advanced or metastatic melanoma, renal cell, hepatocellular, or head and neck squamous cell carcinoma were enrolled in the trial. Before TCR sequencing, CD4+ and CD8+ T cells were separately sorted from peripheral blood. Here the sequenced sample was CD4+ or CD8+ T cells sorted from blood, taken in a trial of the OX40 agonist ivuxolimab. The receptor's source is an adult with an advanced solid tumor such as melanoma, head and neck, liver or kidney cancer. In this chain, TRBV9 is recombined with TRBJ1-3, with the identity of the D gene unclear. The CDR3 is CASSVDLETPGENTIYF. The nucleotide sequence reads TGTGCCAGCAGCGTAGATCTAGAAACCCCTGGTGAAAACACCATATATTTT.